This TCR beta chain appears in the sequencing data of a study of cytomegalovirus exposure and HLA in healthy donors. Study-wide context: The 100 to 150 validation repertoires and the approximately 630 first-cohort repertoires shared a platform, a later analysis reported.

Worth noting for this clone: Antigen: not known.

Clones were read by immunoSEQ multiplex PCR, and TCRdb kept only the in-frame ones, dropping some. The sample carries 200,000 to 300,000 clones, 87% recorded once. Study results and limitations: The study put some 150 TCR beta chains on its list as cytomegalovirus-associated. Within the 100 to 150 validation repertoires, first-cohort TCR clusters tended to co-occur, according to a later analysis.

The sequence was collected from a man younger than 35 in good health and CMV-seropositive. The material sequenced was PBMCs.

In nucleotides, the CDR3 is TGTGCCAGCAGCTTAGCGACTAGCGGTCCCTACGAGCAGTACTTC. Its translation is CASSLATSGPYEQYF. V is TRBV7-9 and J is TRBJ2-7; 9 nucleotides agree with TRBD2. Germline V gives CDR1 SEHNR, CDR2 FQNEAQ (reference sequence). The CDR3 extends over 15 amino acids. Losses at the gene ends were 0 bases for V and 2 bases for J; bases not matched to a gene: 2.